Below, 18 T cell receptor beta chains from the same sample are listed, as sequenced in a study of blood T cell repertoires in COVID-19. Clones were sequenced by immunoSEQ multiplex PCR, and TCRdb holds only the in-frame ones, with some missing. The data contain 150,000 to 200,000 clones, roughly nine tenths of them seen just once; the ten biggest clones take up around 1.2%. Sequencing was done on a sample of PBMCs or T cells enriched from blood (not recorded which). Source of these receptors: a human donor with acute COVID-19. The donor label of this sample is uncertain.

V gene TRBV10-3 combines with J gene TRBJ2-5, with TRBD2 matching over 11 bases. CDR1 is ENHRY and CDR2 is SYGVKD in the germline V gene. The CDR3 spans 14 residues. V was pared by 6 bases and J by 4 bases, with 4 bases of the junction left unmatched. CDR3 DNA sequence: TGTGCCATCAGCCGGGGACTAGCGGTAGAGACCCAGTACTTC. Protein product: CAISRGLAVETQYF.

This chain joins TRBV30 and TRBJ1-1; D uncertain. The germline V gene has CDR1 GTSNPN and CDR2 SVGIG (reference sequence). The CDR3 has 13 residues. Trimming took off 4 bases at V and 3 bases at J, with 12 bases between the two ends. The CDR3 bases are TGTGCCTGGAAATATCGGGTTGACACTGAAGCTTTCTTT. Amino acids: CAWKYRVDTEAFF.

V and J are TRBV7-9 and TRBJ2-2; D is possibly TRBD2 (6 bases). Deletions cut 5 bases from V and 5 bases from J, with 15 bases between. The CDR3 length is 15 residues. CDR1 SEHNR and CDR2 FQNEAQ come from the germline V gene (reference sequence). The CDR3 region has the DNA TGTGCCAGCAGCCCCTATCGTGGGGGGACCGGGGAGCTGTTTTTT. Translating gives CASSPYRGGTGELFF.

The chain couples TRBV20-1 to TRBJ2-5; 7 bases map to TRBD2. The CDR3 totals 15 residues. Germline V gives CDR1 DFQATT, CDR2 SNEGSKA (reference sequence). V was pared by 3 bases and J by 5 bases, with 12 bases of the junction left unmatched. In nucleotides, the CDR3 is TGCAGTGCTAGTTATGAGGGGCGGCGGGAGGAGACCCAGTACTTC. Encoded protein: CSASYEGRREETQYF.

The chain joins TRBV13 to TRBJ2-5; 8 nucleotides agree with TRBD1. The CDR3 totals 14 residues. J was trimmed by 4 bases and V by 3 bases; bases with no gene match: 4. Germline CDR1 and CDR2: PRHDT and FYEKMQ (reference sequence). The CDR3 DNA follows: TGTGCCAGCAGCTTGACACAGGGGGGAGAGACCCAGTACTTC. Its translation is CASSLTQGGETQYF.

Here the CDR3 reads CASIQGNFGNTIYF. CDR3 in DNA: TGTGCCAGTATACAGGGAAATTTTGGAAACACCATATATTTT. The V call is TRBV28, the J call TRBJ1-3, with D perhaps TRBD1 (6 bases). The CDR3 covers 14 residues. Germline loops: CDR1 MDHEN, CDR2 SYDVKM. V lost 9 bases and J lost 3, with 15 bases in between.

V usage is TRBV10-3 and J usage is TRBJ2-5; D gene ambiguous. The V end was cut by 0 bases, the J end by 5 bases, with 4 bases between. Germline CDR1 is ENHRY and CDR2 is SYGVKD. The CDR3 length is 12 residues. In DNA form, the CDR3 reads TGTGCCATCAGTGAGTCTCAGGAGACCCAGTACTTC. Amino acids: CAISESQETQYF.

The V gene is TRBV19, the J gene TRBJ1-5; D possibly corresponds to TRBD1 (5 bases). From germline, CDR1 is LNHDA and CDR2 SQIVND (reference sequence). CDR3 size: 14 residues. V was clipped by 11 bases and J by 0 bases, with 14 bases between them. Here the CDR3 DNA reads TGTGCCCTTGGAGGGGCGTATAGCAATCAGCCCCAGCATTTT. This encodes CALGGAYSNQPQHF.

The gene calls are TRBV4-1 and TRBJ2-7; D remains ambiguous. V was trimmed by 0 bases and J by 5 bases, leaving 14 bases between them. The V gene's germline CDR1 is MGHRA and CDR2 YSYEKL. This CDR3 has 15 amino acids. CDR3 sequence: CASSQDLGASDEQYF. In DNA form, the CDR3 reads TGCGCCAGCAGCCAAGATCTCGGTGCCTCGGACGAGCAGTACTTC.

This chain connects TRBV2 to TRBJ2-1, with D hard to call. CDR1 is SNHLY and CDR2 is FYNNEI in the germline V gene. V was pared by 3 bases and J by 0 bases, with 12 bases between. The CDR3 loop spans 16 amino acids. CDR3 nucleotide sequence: TGTGCCAGCAGTGACGACTTGAAAAGCTCCTACAATGAGCAGTTCTTC. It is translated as CASSDDLKSSYNEQFF.

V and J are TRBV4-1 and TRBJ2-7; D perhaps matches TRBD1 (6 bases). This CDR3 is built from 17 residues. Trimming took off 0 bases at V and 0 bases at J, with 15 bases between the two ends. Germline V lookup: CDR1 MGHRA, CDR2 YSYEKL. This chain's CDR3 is CASSQDVAWGRSYEQYF. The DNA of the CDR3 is TGCGCCAGCAGCCAAGATGTGGCGTGGGGGCGCTCCTACGAGCAGTACTTC.

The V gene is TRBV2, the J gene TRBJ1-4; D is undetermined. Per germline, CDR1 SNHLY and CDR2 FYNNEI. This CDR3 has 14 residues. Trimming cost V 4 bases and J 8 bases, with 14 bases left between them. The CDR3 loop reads CASSALASGEKLFF. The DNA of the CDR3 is TGTGCCAGCAGTGCCCTAGCTTCGGGGGAAAAACTGTTTTTT. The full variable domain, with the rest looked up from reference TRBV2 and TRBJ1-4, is EPEVTQTPSHQVTQMGQEVILRCVPISNHLYFYWYRQILGQKVEFLVSFYNNEISEKSEIFDDQFSVERPDGSNFTLKIRSTKLEDSAMYFCASSALASGEKLFFGSGTQLSVL.

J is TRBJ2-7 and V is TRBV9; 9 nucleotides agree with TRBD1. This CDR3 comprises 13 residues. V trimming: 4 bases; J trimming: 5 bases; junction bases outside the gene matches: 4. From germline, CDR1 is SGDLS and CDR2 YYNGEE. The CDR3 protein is CASSMGQGNEQYF. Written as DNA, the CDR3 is TGTGCCAGCAGCATGGGACAGGGAAACGAGCAGTACTTC.

The CDR3 loop is CASSFLSGGERETQYF. The CDR3 nucleotides are TGTGCCAGCAGCTTCTTAAGCGGGGGGGAAAGAGAGACCCAGTACTTC. The chain links TRBV5-6 to TRBJ2-5; 10 positions agree with TRBD2. The CDR3 has 16 residues. CDR1 is SGHDT and CDR2 is YYEEEE in the germline V gene. V lost 2 bases and J lost 4; bases outside the gene matches: 8.

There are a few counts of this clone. CDR3 DNA sequence: TGTGCCAGCAGTGCGAGTACAGGGGGCGTGGGTTATTCACCCCTCCACTTT. This translates into CASSASTGGVGYSPLHF. The chain couples TRBV6-1 to TRBJ1-6, with 9 bases fitting TRBD1. The V gene end was trimmed by 4 bases and the J gene end by 8 bases; junction bases not matched to a gene: 12. CDR3 size: 17 residues. From germline, CDR1 is MNHNS and CDR2 SASEGT.

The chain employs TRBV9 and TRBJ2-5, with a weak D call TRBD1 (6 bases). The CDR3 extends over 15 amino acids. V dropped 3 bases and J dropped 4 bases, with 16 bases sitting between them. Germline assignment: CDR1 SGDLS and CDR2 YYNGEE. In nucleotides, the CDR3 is TGTGCCAGCAGCGCCCAAGACAGGCCGCCAGAGACCCAGTACTTC. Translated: CASSAQDRPPETQYF.

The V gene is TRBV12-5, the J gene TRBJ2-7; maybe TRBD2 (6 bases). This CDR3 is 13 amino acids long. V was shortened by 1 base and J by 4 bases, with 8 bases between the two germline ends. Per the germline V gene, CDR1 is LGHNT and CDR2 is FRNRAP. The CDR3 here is CASGLGGGYEQYF. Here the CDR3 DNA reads TGTGCTAGTGGTTTGGGCGGAGGGTACGAGCAGTACTTC. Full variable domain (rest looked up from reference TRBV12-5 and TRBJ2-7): DARVTQTPRHKVTEMGQEVTMRCQPILGHNTVFWYRQTMMQGLELLAYFRNRAPLDDSGMPKDRFSAEMPDATLATLKIQPSEPRDSAVYFCASGLGGGYEQYFGPGTRLTVT.

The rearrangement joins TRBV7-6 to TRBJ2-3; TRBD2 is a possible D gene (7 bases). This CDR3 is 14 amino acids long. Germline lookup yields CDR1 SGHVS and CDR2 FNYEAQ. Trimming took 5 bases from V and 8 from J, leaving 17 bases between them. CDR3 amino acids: CASSPYSGEGTQYF. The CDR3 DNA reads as TGTGCCAGCAGCCCTTATTCAGGGGAGGGTACGCAGTATTTT. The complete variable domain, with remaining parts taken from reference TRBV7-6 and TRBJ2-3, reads GAGVSQSPRYKVTKRGQDVALRCDPISGHVSLYWYRQALGQGPEFLTYFNYEAQQDKSGLPNDRFSAERPEGSISTLTIQRTEQRDSAMYRCASSPYSGEGTQYFGPGTRLTVL.